A single sample gave rise to the 20 T cell receptor beta chains below, sequenced in a study of shared clonotypes between healthy human individuals. Naive CD8 cells lacked CD45RO and underwent positive selection for CCR7, leaving out terminally differentiated effector memory CD45RA+ cells. TCRdb's copy holds only in-frame clones and misses some; the assay was immunoSEQ multiplex PCR. Here the sample spans roughly 590,000 clones, nearly 97% being singletons. The material sequenced was naive CD8+ T cells sorted from blood. Receptor source: a young woman in good health.

This rearrangement joins TRBV30 to TRBJ2-1; either TRBD1 or TRBD2 may fit D (6 bases each). The length of the CDR3 is 16 residues. The V end was cut by 1 base, the J end by 4 bases, with 17 bases between. Germline CDR1 and CDR2: GTSNPN and SVGIG (reference sequence). The CDR3 DNA reads as TGTGCCTGGAGTGACCTAGGGGGGATAGGGTACAATGAGCAGTTCTTC. This sequence encodes CAWSDLGGIGYNEQFF.

The V gene is TRBV13, the J gene TRBJ2-3; D perhaps matches TRBD2 (5 bases). The CDR3 extends over 14 amino acids. Germline V gene data show CDR1 as PRHDT and CDR2 as FYEKMQ (reference sequence). V was trimmed by 6 bases and J by 1 base, leaving 11 bases between them. CDR3 in amino acids: CASRWRSGTDTQYF. DNA of the CDR3: TGTGCCAGCAGATGGAGGTCTGGCACAGATACGCAGTATTTT.

The gene calls are TRBV5-6 and TRBJ1-2, with TRBD1 as a possible D gene (6 bases). This CDR3 is 14 amino acids long. With 3 bases removed from V and 8 bases from J, the gap between germline ends came to 17 bases. The germline V gene encodes CDR1 SGHDT and CDR2 YYEEEE. The DNA for the CDR3 is TGTGCCAGCAGCTGGTCAATACAGGGAGAGGGCTACACCTTC. Protein: CASSWSIQGEGYTF. Filled out from reference TRBV5-6 and TRBJ1-2, the complete variable domain reads DAGVTQSPTHLIKTRGQQVTLRCSPKSGHDTVSWYQQALGQGPQFIFQYYEEEERQRGNFPDRFSGHQFPNYSSELNVNALLLGDSALYLCASSWSIQGEGYTFGSGTRLTVV.

The V call is TRBV7-9, the J call TRBJ2-2, with TRBD2 matching over 12 bases. V shed 5 bases, J shed 4 bases, and the junction held 5 bases outside the gene matches. From germline, CDR1 is SEHNR and CDR2 FQNEAQ (reference sequence). The CDR3 sequence is 16 residues long. The CDR3 nucleotides read TGTGCCAGCAGCCCTCTACTAGCGGGGGGCACCGGGGAGCTGTTTTTT. The encoded protein is CASSPLLAGGTGELFF. The whole variable domain, filled in from reference TRBV7-9 and TRBJ2-2, reads DTGVSQNPRHKITKRGQNVTFRCDPISEHNRLYWYRQTLGQGPEFLTYFQNEAQLEKSRLLSDRFSAERPKGSFSTLEIQRTEQGDSAMYLCASSPLLAGGTGELFFGEGSRLTVL.

The chain joins TRBV6-1 to TRBJ2-4; D remains unclear. The CDR3 is 13 amino acids. Trimming took off 5 bases at V and 8 bases at J, with 13 bases between the two ends. Germline V lookup: CDR1 MNHNS, CDR2 SASEGT. The CDR3 loop reads CASSWSSTDIQYF. DNA of the CDR3: TGTGCCAGCAGTTGGTCGTCAACGGACATTCAGTACTTC.

The rearrangement links TRBV7-9 to TRBJ2-7; 8 bases are shared with TRBD2. The V segment lost 5 bases and the J segment 1 base; nucleotides outside the gene matches: 10. Germline V gives CDR1 SEHNR, CDR2 FQNEAQ (reference sequence). The CDR3 is 16 residues long. The chain's CDR3 is CASSTGSSGLSYEQYF. The CDR3 DNA reads TGTGCCAGCAGCACAGGGTCTAGCGGGCTTTCCTACGAGCAGTACTTC.

The chain carries TRBV28 and TRBJ1-2; TRBD1 agrees at 9 bases. Germline trimming cut 4 bases from V and 3 bases from J; bases unmatched to any gene: 6. Germline assignment: CDR1 MDHEN and CDR2 SYDVKM. There are 15 residues in the CDR3. The CDR3 nucleotides read TGTGCCAGCAGTTCCACAGGGGGCAACTACTATGGCTACACCTTC. As protein: CASSSTGGNYYGYTF.

Of note for this clone: Other DNA sequences of this sample code for an identical CDR3. V gene TRBV5-1 combines with J gene TRBJ1-1; a possible D gene is TRBD1 (5 bases). This CDR3 region has 14 residues. CDR1 and CDR2 from the germline V gene are SGHRS and YFSETQ. Trimming removed 2 bases at V and 0 bases at J, with 8 bases between. This CDR3 reads CASSLDRLNTEAFF. CDR3 DNA sequence: TGCGCCAGCAGCTTAGACAGATTGAACACTGAAGCTTTCTTT.

The chain has TRBV28 and TRBJ1-1; D is uncertain. V was pared by 3 bases and J by 0 bases, with 17 bases between. Per the germline V gene, CDR1 is MDHEN and CDR2 is SYDVKM. CDR3 size: 17 residues. The CDR3 nucleotides are TGTGCCAGCAGTTTCAGTCCCCGATACCAAATGAACACTGAAGCTTTCTTT. Translated: CASSFSPRYQMNTEAFF.

CDR3 loop: CASSLASDTGELFF. CDR3 nucleotides: TGCGCCAGCAGCTTGGCGTCGGACACCGGGGAGCTGTTTTTT. The chain couples TRBV5-1 to TRBJ2-2; D remains ambiguous. Trimming removed 0 bases at V and 3 bases at J, with 6 bases between. Germline CDR1 reads SGHRS; CDR2 reads YFSETQ. CDR3 length: 14 amino acids.

There are a few counts of this clone. This CDR3 is CASSLVGSEGRYYGYTF. The CDR3 nucleotides are TGTGCCAGCAGCTTAGTGGGTTCGGAGGGGCGGTACTATGGCTACACCTTC. This chain uses TRBV7-9 with TRBJ1-2, with D tentatively TRBD1 (5 bases). Looked up from germline, CDR1 is SEHNR and CDR2 is FQNEAQ (reference sequence). CDR3 size: 17 residues. The germline V and J ends were trimmed by 1 base and 3 bases, with 18 bases remaining between them.

This clone occurred once. The V and J genes are TRBV30 and TRBJ2-7, with D maybe TRBD1 (7 bases). Per the germline V gene, CDR1 is GTSNPN and CDR2 is SVGIG (reference sequence). V gave up 7 bases and J gave up 0 bases, with 10 bases separating them. This CDR3 spans 12 amino acids. The CDR3 DNA reads as TGTGCCTCGCGGGACAGCTCCTACGAGCAGTACTTC. Protein: CASRDSSYEQYF.

The rearrangement joins TRBV27 to TRBJ1-4, with TRBD1 identical over 9 bases. Germline CDR1 reads MNHEY; CDR2 reads SMNVEV (reference sequence). The CDR3 sequence is 14 residues long. V was clipped by 5 bases and J by 7 bases; unmatched bases: 5. The CDR3 DNA is TGTGCCAGCAGTACAGGGGGCGCGTCTGAAAAACTGTTTTTT. Residues: CASSTGGASEKLFF.

This chain connects TRBV19 to TRBJ2-2, with 7 nucleotides matching TRBD1. The germline gives CDR1 LNHDA, CDR2 SQIVND (reference sequence). The CDR3 covers 15 residues. J gave up 6 bases and V 3 bases, and 7 bases lay outside the gene matches. CDR3 in amino acids: CASSMLQGFPGELFF. CDR3 nucleotides: TGTGCCAGTAGTATGCTACAGGGGTTCCCCGGGGAGCTGTTTTTT.

The chain has TRBV28 and TRBJ2-7; D not certain. Trimming left V 6 bases short and J 4 bases short, with 10 bases between. The CDR3 extends over 12 amino acids. Germline V gives CDR1 MDHEN, CDR2 SYDVKM. CDR3 sequence (DNA): TGTGCCAGCAGCCCAGACTTTTACGAGCAGTACTTC. Its translation is CASSPDFYEQYF. The whole variable domain, filled in from reference TRBV28 and TRBJ2-7, reads DVKVTQSSRYLVKRTGEKVFLECVQDMDHENMFWYRQDPGLGLRLIYFSYDVKMKEKGDIPEGYSVSREKKERFSLILESASTNQTSMYLCASSPDFYEQYFGPGTRLTVT.

The chain uses TRBV10-3 and TRBJ2-5, with D tentatively TRBD1 (6 bases). The J call could be wrong; TRBJ2-7 is a better fit for the DNA end. Germline CDR1 ENHRY, CDR2 SYGVKD. The CDR3 is 13 amino acids. CDR3 in DNA: TGTGCCATCAACCCCGGGACACCCTACGAGCAGTACTTC. This encodes CAINPGTPYEQYF.

J is TRBJ2-1 and V is TRBV10-1; 10 nucleotides align to TRBD2. Germline CDR1 and CDR2: WNHNN and SYGVQD (reference sequence). V dropped 2 bases and J dropped 4; count of bases not matched to a gene: 5. This CDR3 comprises 16 residues. DNA for the CDR3: TGCGCCAGCAGTGAGATAGGACTAGCGGCTTACAATGAGCAGTTCTTC. Residues: CASSEIGLAAYNEQFF.

The rearrangement links TRBV5-4 to TRBJ2-5; tentative D call: TRBD2 (5 bases). V dropped 4 bases and J dropped 5 bases, with 12 bases sitting between them. Germline assignment: CDR1 SGHNT and CDR2 YYREEE (reference sequence). The CDR3 sequence is 13 residues long. Written as DNA, the CDR3 is TGTGCCAGCAGCCGCACCCGCGGGGAGACCCAGTACTTC. It yields the protein CASSRTRGETQYF. The complete variable domain, with remaining parts taken from reference TRBV5-4 and TRBJ2-5, reads ETGVTQSPTHLIKTRGQQVTLRCSSQSGHNTVSWYQQALGQGPQFIFQYYREEENGRGNFPPRFSGLQFPNYSSELNVNALELDDSALYLCASSRTRGETQYFGPGTRLLVL.

Comments on this clone: One end of the junction is discordant with germline, which a read error may explain. The V gene is TRBV27, the J gene TRBJ2-5; maybe TRBD1 (5 bases). Germline lookup yields CDR1 MNHEY and CDR2 SMNVEV (reference sequence). This CDR3 comprises 13 residues. The CDR3 is CASSRQNQEAQYF. CDR3 DNA sequence: TGTGCCAGCAGTAGACAGAACCAAGAGGCCCAGTACTTC.

The rearrangement uses TRBV19 and TRBJ2-7; 9 bases are a match to TRBD2. Germline CDR1 LNHDA, CDR2 SQIVND (reference sequence). The CDR3 consists of 14 residues. The V gene end was trimmed by 4 bases and the J gene end by 2 bases; junction bases not matched to a gene: 3. The CDR3 nucleotides read TGTGCCAGTAGTACTCGGACTAGCGCCTACGAGCAGTACTTC. Its protein product is CASSTRTSAYEQYF.